This paragraph reports one T cell receptor (beta chain). Its cognate antigen is unknown. The time point here: week 47, end of study. Doses comprised 300 ug of mutant IDH1 20-mer peptide each, plus topical imiquimod. This record comes from a study of a mutant IDH1 vaccine in newly diagnosed glioma. Notes on the study in general: Seemingly, top peripheral T cell clonotype changes bore no relation to pseudoprogression.

Trimming cost V 1 base and J 4 bases, with 15 bases left between them. This CDR3 is built from 16 residues. Germline V gene lookup returns CDR1 SGHNT and CDR2 YYREEE (reference sequence). Assay used: immunoSEQ multiplex PCR; TCRdb lists only in-frame clones, some missing. Of about 40,000 clones detected, approximately 79% appear once; the ten largest clones hold approximately 19%. The material sequenced was PBMCs, taken from a glioma patient whose treatment included an IDH1 peptide vaccine. This rearrangement joins TRBV5-4 to TRBJ1-5; D perhaps matches TRBD1 (6 bases). This sequence originates from a man younger than 35 with glioma. Some clones in this sample may be carry-over from other donors' samples. The CDR3 coding sequence is TGTGCCAGCAGCTTGTCCCCGGACAGACCTAATCAGCCCCAGCATTTT. Its protein product is CASSLSPDRPNQPQHF. The full variable domain, with the rest looked up from reference TRBV5-4 and TRBJ1-5, is ETGVTQSPTHLIKTRGQQVTLRCSSQSGHNTVSWYQQALGQGPQFIFQYYREEENGRGNFPPRFSGLQFPNYSSELNVNALELDDSALYLCASSLSPDRPNQPQHFGDGTRLSIL.